Detailed here is one TCR beta chain. Its antigen is unknown. Without the conserved terminal phenylalanine or tryptophan, this CDR3 likely stems from a read error. This CDR3 region has 16 residues. Looked up from germline, CDR1 is SGHAT and CDR2 is FQNNGV. In TCRdb, the PCR reads were re-called with MiXCR into one record per CDR3 protein. Here the sample spans 35,000 to 45,000 distinct CDR3 sequences, under 20% being singletons. This record comes from a study of molecular identifiers for immune sequencing clone quantification. Findings and limits, study-wide: With a barcode shared among identical TCR molecules, highly expanded clone sizes could be underestimated.

Source material: naive CD8+ T cells from blood, with Jurkat cell RNA spiked in. Documented subset: FACS-sorted CD8+CD4-CCR7+CD45RA+ naive T cells. The chain combines TRBV11-2 with TRBJ2-3, with D possibly TRBD2 on 5 matching bases. The clonotype originates from a human donor in good health. Some libraries in this study had Jurkat cell RNA spiked in. The CDR3 bases are TGTGCCGGCAGCTTAGTAAGCGTGCGGGGCACAGATACGCAGTATTCT. Translation gives CAGSLVSVRGTDTQYS.